A single sample is the source of the 8 T cell receptor beta chains below, sequenced in a study of a mutant IDH1 vaccine in newly diagnosed glioma. Sequencing used immunoSEQ multiplex PCR; TCRdb keeps in-frame clones, though not all of them. The sample holds around 24,000 clones; 93% are singletons and the top ten take approximately 1.3%. Time point reported: baseline, week 1 (first vaccination visit). Treatment: pre-vaccination baseline after standard-of-care therapy. Here the sequenced sample was PBMCs, taken from a glioma patient treated with radiotherapy, temozolomide or both. The receptors stem from a man between 40 and 49 years old with glioma.

The chain has TRBV25-1 and TRBJ2-5; D remains ambiguous. Judging by the DNA end, TRBJ2-7 fits better; the J call may be wrong. Germline V gives CDR1 MGHDK, CDR2 SYGVNS. The CDR3 loop spans 14 amino acids. The chain's CDR3 is CASSGIGPSHEQYF. In DNA, the CDR3 is TGTGCCAGCAGTGGCATCGGGCCCAGCCACGAGCAGTACTTC.

The chain couples TRBV9 to TRBJ2-5; D is undetermined. The CDR3 is made up of 14 amino acids. The germline V and J ends were trimmed by 0 bases and 4 bases, with 10 bases remaining between them. Germline V gene data show CDR1 as SGDLS and CDR2 as YYNGEE. CDR3 residues: CASSVEYGAETQYF. In DNA, the CDR3 is TGTGCCAGCAGCGTAGAGTACGGCGCAGAGACCCAGTACTTC.

The rearrangement uses TRBV30 and TRBJ1-2; the D is unclear. CDR3 length equals 12 residues. CDR1 and CDR2 from the germline V gene are GTSNPN and SVGIG (reference sequence). Trimming left V 4 bases short and J 5 bases short, with 11 bases between. This CDR3 reads CAWKERTYGYTF. As DNA, the CDR3 is TGTGCCTGGAAAGAAAGAACGTATGGCTACACCTTC.

This rearrangement joins TRBV27 to TRBJ1-5, with 7 nucleotides matching TRBD1. Germline lookup yields CDR1 MNHEY and CDR2 SMNVEV (reference sequence). The CDR3 is 15 residues long. V was pared by 3 bases and J by 3 bases, with 5 bases of the junction left unmatched. CDR3 DNA: TGTGCCAGCAGTTTTGCAGGGGGGATCAATCAGCCCCAGCATTTT. Translation gives CASSFAGGINQPQHF.

The rearrangement joins TRBV4-1 to TRBJ2-3; 12 nucleotides match TRBD1. The CDR3 is 16 residues long. J lost 5 bases, V lost 2 bases, and 5 bases had no gene match. Germline CDR1 reads MGHRA; CDR2 reads YSYEKL. The CDR3 protein is CASSQPGQGARDTQYF. In nucleotides, the CDR3 is TGCGCCAGCAGCCAACCGGGACAGGGGGCAAGAGATACGCAGTATTTT.

The V call is TRBV19, the J call TRBJ2-5; D unresolved. Germline-derived CDR1 and CDR2 are LNHDA and SQIVND (reference sequence). The CDR3 spans 14 residues. Trimming pared 5 bases from V and 0 bases from J, leaving 10 bases between. In DNA form, the CDR3 reads TGTGCCAGTAGTGATTCACTATACCAAGAGACCCAGTACTTC. This translates into CASSDSLYQETQYF.

J is TRBJ2-1 and V is TRBV11-2; 7 bases map to TRBD1. The CDR3 is made up of 15 amino acids. Unmatched junction bases numbered 6, after V lost 4 bases and J lost 3 bases. Per germline, CDR1 SGHAT and CDR2 FQNNGV. The CDR3 nucleotides are TGTGCCAGCAGCTCTCGGGACAGCAACTACAATGAGCAGTTCTTC. Translating it yields CASSSRDSNYNEQFF. The full variable domain, its missing parts supplied by reference TRBV11-2 and TRBJ2-1, is EAGVAQSPRYKIIEKRQSVAFWCNPISGHATLYWYQQILGQGPKLLIQFQNNGVVDDSQLPKDRFSAERLKGVDSTLKIQPAKLEDSAVYLCASSSRDSNYNEQFFGPGTRLTVL.

J is TRBJ1-1 and V is TRBV10-3; unclear D gene. Between the trimmed V and J ends, which lost 4 bases and 1 base, there was a span of 4 bases. Germline V lookup: CDR1 ENHRY, CDR2 SYGVKD. The CDR3 is 12 amino acids. CDR3 sequence: CAISGQNTEAFF. DNA for the CDR3: TGTGCCATCAGTGGACAGAACACTGAAGCTTTCTTT.